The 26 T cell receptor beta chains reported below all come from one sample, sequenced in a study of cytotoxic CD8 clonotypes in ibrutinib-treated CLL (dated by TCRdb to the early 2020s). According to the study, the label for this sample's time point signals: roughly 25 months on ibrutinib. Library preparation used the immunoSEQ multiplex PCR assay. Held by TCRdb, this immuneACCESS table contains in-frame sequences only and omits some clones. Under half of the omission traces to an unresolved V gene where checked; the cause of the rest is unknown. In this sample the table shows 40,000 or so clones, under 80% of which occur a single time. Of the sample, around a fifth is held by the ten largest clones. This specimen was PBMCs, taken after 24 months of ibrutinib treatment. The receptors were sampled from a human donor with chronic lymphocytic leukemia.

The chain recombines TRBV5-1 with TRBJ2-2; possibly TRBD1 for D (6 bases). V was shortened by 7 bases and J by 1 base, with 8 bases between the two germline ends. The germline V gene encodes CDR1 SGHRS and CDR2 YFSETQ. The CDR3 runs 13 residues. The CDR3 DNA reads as TGCGCCAGCGGGGGCCTGAACACCGGGGAGCTGTTTTTT. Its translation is CASGGLNTGELFF.

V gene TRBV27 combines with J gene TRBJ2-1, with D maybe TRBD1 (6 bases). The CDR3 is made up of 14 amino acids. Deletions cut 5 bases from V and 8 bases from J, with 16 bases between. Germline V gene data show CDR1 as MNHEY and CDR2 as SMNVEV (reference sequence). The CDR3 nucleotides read TGTGCCAGCAGTCCCCGCACAGGGCGCTATGAGCAGTTCTTC. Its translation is CASSPRTGRYEQFF.

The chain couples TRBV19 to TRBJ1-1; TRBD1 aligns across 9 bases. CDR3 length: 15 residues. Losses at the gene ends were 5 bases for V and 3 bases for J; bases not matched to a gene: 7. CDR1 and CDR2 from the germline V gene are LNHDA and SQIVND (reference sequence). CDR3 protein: CASSVNRGLDTEAFF. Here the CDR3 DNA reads TGTGCCAGTAGTGTTAACAGGGGGCTCGACACTGAAGCTTTCTTT.

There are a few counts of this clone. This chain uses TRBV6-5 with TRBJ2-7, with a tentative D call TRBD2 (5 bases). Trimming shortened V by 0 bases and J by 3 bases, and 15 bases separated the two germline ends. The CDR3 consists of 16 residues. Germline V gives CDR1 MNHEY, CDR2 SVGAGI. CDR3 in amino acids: CASSYSSWGENYEQYF. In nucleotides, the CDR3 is TGTGCCAGCAGTTACTCGAGTTGGGGAGAGAACTACGAGCAGTACTTC.

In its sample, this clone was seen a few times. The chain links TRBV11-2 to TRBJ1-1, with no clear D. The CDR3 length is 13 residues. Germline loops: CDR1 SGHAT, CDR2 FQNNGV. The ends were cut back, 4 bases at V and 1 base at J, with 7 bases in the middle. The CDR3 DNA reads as TGTGCCAGCAGCTCACAACGGAACACTGAAGCTTTCTTT. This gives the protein CASSSQRNTEAFF.

CDR3 loop: CATGQGPDEQFF. The DNA for the CDR3 is TGTGCCACAGGACAGGGCCCCGATGAGCAGTTCTTC. The chain joins TRBV10-3 to TRBJ2-1, with 8 bases aligning to TRBD1. This CDR3 has 12 amino acids. J gave up 8 bases and V 10 bases, and 7 bases lay outside the gene matches. CDR1 ENHRY and CDR2 SYGVKD come from the germline V gene.

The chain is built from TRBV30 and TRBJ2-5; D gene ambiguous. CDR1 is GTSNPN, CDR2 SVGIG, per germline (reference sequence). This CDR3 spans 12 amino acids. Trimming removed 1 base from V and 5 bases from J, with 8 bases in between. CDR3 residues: CAWSGQRETQYF. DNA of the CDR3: TGTGCCTGGAGTGGTCAGAGGGAGACCCAGTACTTC. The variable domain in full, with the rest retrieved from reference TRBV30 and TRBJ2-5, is SQTIHQWPATLVQPVGSPLSLECTVEGTSNPNLYWYRQAAGRGLQLLFYSVGIGQISSEVPQNLSASRPQDRQFILSSKKLLLSDSGFYLCAWSGQRETQYFGPGTRLLVL.

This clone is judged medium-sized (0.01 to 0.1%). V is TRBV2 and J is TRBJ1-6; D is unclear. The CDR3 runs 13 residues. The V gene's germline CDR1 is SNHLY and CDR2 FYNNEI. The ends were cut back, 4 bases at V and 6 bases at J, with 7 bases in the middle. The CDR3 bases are TGTGCCAGCAGTGTTGGGGTTAATTCACCCCTCCACTTT. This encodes CASSVGVNSPLHF. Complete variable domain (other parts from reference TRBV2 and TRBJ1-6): EPEVTQTPSHQVTQMGQEVILRCVPISNHLYFYWYRQILGQKVEFLVSFYNNEISEKSEIFDDQFSVERPDGSNFTLKIRSTKLEDSAMYFCASSVGVNSPLHFGNGTRLTVT.

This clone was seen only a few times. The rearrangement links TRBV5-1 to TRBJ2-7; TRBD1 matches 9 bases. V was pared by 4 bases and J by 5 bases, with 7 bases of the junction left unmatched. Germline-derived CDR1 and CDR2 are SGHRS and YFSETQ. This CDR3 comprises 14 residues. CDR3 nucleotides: TGCGCCAGCAGCCTGGGACAGGGAGTGCACGAGCAGTACTTC. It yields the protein CASSLGQGVHEQYF.

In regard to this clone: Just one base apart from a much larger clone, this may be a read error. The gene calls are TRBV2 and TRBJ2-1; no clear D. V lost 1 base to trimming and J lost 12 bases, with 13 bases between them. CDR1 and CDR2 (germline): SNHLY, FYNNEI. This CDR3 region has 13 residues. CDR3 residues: CASSEVRGDGQFF. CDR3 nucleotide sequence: TGTGCCAGCAGTGAAGTCCGAGGCGATGGGCAGTTCTTC. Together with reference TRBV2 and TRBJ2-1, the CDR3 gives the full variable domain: EPEVTQTPSHQVTQMGQEVILRCVPISNHLYFYWYRQILGQKVEFLVSFYNNEISEKSEIFDDQFSVERPDGSNFTLKIRSTKLEDSAMYFCASSEVRGDGQFFGPGTRLTVL.

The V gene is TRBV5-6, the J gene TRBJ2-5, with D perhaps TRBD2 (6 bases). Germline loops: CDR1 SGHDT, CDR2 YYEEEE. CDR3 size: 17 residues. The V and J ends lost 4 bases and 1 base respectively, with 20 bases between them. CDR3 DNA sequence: TGTGCCAGCAGCCGAGCTAGCGCAGGGACTCTCCAAGAGACCCAGTACTTC. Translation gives CASSRASAGTLQETQYF.

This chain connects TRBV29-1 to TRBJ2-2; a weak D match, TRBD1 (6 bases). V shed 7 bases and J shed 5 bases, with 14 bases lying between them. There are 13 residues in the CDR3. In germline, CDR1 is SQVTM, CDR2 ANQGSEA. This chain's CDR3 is CSGRTAWTGELFF. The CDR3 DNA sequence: TGCAGCGGACGGACAGCGTGGACCGGGGAGCTGTTTTTT.

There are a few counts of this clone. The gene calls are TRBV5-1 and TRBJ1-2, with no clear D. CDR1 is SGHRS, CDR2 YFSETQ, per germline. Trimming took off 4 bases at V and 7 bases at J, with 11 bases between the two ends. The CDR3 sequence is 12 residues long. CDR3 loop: CASSRDGPGYTF. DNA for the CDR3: TGCGCCAGCAGCCGCGACGGGCCTGGCTACACCTTC.

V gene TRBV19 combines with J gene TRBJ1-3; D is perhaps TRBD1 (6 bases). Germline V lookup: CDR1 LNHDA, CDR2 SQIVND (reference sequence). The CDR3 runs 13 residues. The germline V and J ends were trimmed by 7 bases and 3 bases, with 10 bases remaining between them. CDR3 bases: TGTGCCAGTACTCGGGACATTGGAAACACCATATATTTT. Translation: CASTRDIGNTIYF.

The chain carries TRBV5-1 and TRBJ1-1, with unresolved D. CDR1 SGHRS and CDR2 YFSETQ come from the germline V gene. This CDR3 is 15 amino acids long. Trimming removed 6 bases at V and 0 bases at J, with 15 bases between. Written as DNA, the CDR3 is TGCGCCAGCAAGGCAGGTGCCGCCTTGAACACTGAAGCTTTCTTT. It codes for CASKAGAALNTEAFF.

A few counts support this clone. CDR3 sequence reads: CASSDPVMNTEAFF. The CDR3 region has the DNA TGTGCCAGCAGTGATCCCGTCATGAACACTGAAGCTTTCTTT. The chain recombines TRBV2 with TRBJ1-1; D is uncertain. Germline V gene sequence: CDR1 SNHLY, CDR2 FYNNEI. This CDR3 has 14 amino acids. Trimming removed 3 bases from V and 0 bases from J, with 8 bases in between.

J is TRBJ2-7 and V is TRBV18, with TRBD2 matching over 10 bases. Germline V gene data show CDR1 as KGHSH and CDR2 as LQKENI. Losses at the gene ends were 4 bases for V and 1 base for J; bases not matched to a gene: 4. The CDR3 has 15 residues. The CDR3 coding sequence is TGTGCCAGCTCACGGAGCGGGAGGGCTTCCTACGAGCAGTACTTC. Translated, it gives CASSRSGRASYEQYF.

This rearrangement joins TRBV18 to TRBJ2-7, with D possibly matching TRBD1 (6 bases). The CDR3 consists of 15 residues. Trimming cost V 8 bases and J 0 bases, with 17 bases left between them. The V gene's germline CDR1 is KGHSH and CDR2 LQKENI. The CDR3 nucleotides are TGTGCCAGCACGCAAGCCCAGGGGCTCTCCTACGAGCAGTACTTC. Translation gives CASTQAQGLSYEQYF.

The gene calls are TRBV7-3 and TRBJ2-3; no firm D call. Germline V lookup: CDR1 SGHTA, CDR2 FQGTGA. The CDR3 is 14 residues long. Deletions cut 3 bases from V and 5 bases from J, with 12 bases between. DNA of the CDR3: TGTGCCAGCAGCTTGGGGATTTCAGGAGATACGCAGTATTTT. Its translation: CASSLGISGDTQYF.

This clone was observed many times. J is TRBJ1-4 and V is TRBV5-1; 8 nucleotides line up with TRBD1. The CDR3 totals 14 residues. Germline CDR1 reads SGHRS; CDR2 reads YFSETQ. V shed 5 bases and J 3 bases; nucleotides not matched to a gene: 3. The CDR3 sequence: CASSWGQANEKLFF. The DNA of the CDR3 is TGCGCCAGCAGTTGGGGACAGGCTAATGAAAAACTGTTTTTT.

CDR3 in amino acids: CAISDGPKDGYTF. As DNA, the CDR3 is TGTGCCATCAGTGACGGACCCAAGGATGGCTACACCTTC. This sequence joins TRBV10-3 and TRBJ1-2; D uncertain. Looked up from germline, CDR1 is ENHRY and CDR2 is SYGVKD. V lost 3 bases and J lost 6, with 11 bases in between. The CDR3 extends over 13 amino acids.

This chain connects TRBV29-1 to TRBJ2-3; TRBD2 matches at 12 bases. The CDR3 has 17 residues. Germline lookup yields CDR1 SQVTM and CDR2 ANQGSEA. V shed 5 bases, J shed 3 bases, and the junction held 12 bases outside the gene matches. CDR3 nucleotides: TGCAGCGTTCGTTCGGTTCTAGCGGGGGGGCCGACAGATACGCAGTATTTT. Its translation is CSVRSVLAGGPTDTQYF.

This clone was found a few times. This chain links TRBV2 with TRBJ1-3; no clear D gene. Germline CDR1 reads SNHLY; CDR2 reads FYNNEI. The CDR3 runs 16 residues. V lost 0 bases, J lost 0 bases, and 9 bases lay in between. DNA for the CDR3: TGTGCCAGCAGTGAAGCAGTCAGCCACTCTGGAAACACCATATATTTT. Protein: CASSEAVSHSGNTIYF.

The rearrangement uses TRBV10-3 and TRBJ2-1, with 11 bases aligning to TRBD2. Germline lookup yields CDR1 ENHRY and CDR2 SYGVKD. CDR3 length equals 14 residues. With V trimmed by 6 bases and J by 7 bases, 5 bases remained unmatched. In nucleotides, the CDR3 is TGTGCCATCAGCGGGGCTAGCGGGGGGAATGAGCAGTTCTTC. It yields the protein CAISGASGGNEQFF.

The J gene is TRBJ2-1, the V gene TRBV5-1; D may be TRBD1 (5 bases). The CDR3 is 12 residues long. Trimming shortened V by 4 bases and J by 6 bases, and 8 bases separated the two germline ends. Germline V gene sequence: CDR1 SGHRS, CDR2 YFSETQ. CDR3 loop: CASSEQGNEQFF. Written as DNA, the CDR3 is TGCGCCAGCAGCGAGCAGGGCAATGAGCAGTTCTTC.

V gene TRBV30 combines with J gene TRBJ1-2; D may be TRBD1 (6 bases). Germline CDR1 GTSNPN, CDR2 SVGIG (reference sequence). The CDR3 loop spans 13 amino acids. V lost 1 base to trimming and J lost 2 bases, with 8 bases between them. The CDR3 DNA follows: TGTGCCTGGAGTGACACAGGGAACTATGGCTACACCTTC. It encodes CAWSDTGNYGYTF.